This TCR beta chain derives from a study of T cells after yellow fever vaccination (dated by TCRdb to between 2018 and 2021). In the study overall: The SMART-Seq v4 Ultra Low Input RNA kit was used to prepare libraries from fractions with low cell numbers. Blood samples were taken at several timepoints before and after primary and secondary immunization, and bulk PBMC replicates and cell subsets were isolated. To track T-cell clones before and after primary and booster YFV17D yellow fever vaccination, bulk TCR alpha and beta repertoires were sequenced longitudinally. Two healthy male donors, one aged 18 to 30 and one aged 30 to 40 years, made up the cohort.

This clonotype has just a few counts. This receptor's antigen is unknown. Per-nucleotide qualities are absent, and no much larger clonotype sits a single base away. The treatment or condition label on this specimen signifies: live attenuated yellow fever vaccine strain. At each blood-draw timepoint, two biological replicates of bulk PBMCs were collected. PBMCs were isolated from peripheral blood using a standard Ficoll-Paque protocol. TriZol was used to extract RNA from bulk PBMCs, CD4 and CD8 fractions, and dextramer-positive and dextramer-negative fractions. Synthesis of TCR cDNA relied on 5'RACE template switching, a step that introduced a universal primer site along with unique molecular identifiers. Priming of cDNA synthesis was performed from both the TCR alpha and TCR beta constant segments. Library amplification used two PCR steps, and the second PCR step added sample barcodes and sequencing adapters. Sequencing of the libraries was done on either Illumina HiSeq 2500 (2x100 bp) or NovaSeq (2x150 bp). The source study handled its data this way. MIGEC handled demultiplexing of reads and collapsing into UMI consensus sequences, while MiXCR performed V(D)J alignment. Clonotypes responding to the vaccine were identified with edgeR on replicate PBMC samples, with the criteria of FDR below 0.01 and a log2 fold change above 5 up to day 15. CD4 or CD8 identity was assigned to each bulk clonotype according to whether the clonotype was present at higher abundance in the sequenced CD4 repertoire or the sequenced CD8 repertoire. Through fastp at Q25 and MiXCR, TCRdb rebuilt clones from the public reads, retaining in-frame beta chains. Entries are consolidated by CDR3 protein sequence, retaining the most common genes and DNA. The V and J calls here are based on TCRdb, not the publication. Counted in this sample were 550,000 to 750,000 distinct CDR3 sequences; less than 15% of them appeared once. The leading ten clones occupy roughly an eighth of the sample.

Broad study findings and their caveats: The secondary T-cell response was found to be weaker but faster than the primary response, with a peak reached on day 5 rather than on day 15. After the booster, most clones that had expanded after primary vaccination were detected again (approximately 96% of CD4 and over 75% of CD8), suggesting broad maintenance of memory. Because the study included only a couple of donors, the extent to which the findings can be generalized is limited. Computational filtering was required because FACS-sorted repertoires could contain abundant contaminating clonotypes from the bulk population. A small fraction of clonotypes appeared in both the CD4 and CD8 compartments, likely as a result of convergent recombination.

Trimming removed 6 bases from V and 0 bases from J, leaving 12 bases between the germline ends. For CDR1 and CDR2, the germline V gene lists MNHEY and SVGEGT. From its cysteine to its phenylalanine, the CDR3 spans 15 amino acids. This entry keeps only the CDR3 DNA: 45 bases, framed from base 1. Sequenced here: PBMCs, sampled on the day of the yellow fever booster vaccination. Recombination joined TRBV6-2 or TRBV6-3 with TRBJ1-3; the D gene is possibly TRBD1, with 6 bases matching. This TCR was recovered from a man in his thirties or forties who received the YFV17D yellow fever vaccine. CDR3 loop: CASRKTGRSGNTIYF. The DNA sequence is given as TGTGCCAGCAGAAAGACAGGACGCTCTGGAAACACCATATATTTT.